The sequence of this T cell receptor (beta chain) was determined in a study of shared clonotypes between healthy human individuals. About the study: Each donor had three CD4 naive, three CD4 memory, two CD8 naive and one CD8 memory plate.

Authors' processing steps: Filtering of immunoSEQ junctional sequences could not match full-length read filtering. The method was immunoSEQ multiplex PCR; TCRdb's version includes in-frame clones alone and lacks a portion of them. That table furnishes V, J and clone size, whereas the DNA furnished D and trimming. Seen here are some 2.1 million clones, roughly 93% observed once, and the top ten hold over 1.5%. The V segment lost 0 bases and the J segment 3 bases; nucleotides outside the gene matches: 7. The CDR3 sequence is 16 residues long. Germline assignment: CDR1 LNHNV and CDR2 YYDKDF (reference sequence). Naive CD8 cells lacked CD45RO, underwent positive selection for CCR7 and left out terminally differentiated effector memory CD45RA+ cells.

This rearrangement joins TRBV15 to TRBJ1-2; 7 bases are shared with TRBD1. The sample taken for sequencing was naive CD8+ T cells from PBMCs. The origin of this receptor is a man in his late teens or twenties in good health. Some clones in this sample may be carry-over from other donors' samples. Here the CDR3 reads CATSRDRGGSYYGYTF. DNA for the CDR3: TGTGCCACCAGCAGAGACCGAGGGGGCAGCTACTATGGCTACACCTTC.